This T cell receptor beta chain stems from a study of blood T cell repertoires in COVID-19. On the study more broadly: The United States, Italy and Spain supplied acute and convalescent COVID-19 samples. From T cells, B-cell-depleted T cells, or PBMCs came the material, which was cDNA or gDNA.

Germline V gene data show CDR1 as SGHTA and CDR2 as FQGTGA. The V and J ends lost 5 bases and 5 bases, in that order; junction bases with no gene match: 12. The CDR3 extends over 15 amino acids. How the authors handled the data: Reference gene primers were amplified, and this amplification served to estimate nucleated cell counts. Here immunoSEQ multiplex PCR was the method, and the copy in TCRdb shows in-frame clones only, minus some. Clonal size and the V and J genes are those of that table, whereas D and trimming came from the DNA. This table has approximately 400,000 clones, around 92% appearing once.

This sequence was found in a man aged 35 to 55 with acute or convalescent COVID-19. The chain has TRBV7-3 and TRBJ2-7; 7 bases are shared with TRBD2. Sequencing input: peripheral blood. The CDR3 is CASSPFFGGVHEQYF. The DNA for the CDR3 is TGTGCCAGCAGCCCTTTTTTTGGGGGGGTCCACGAGCAGTACTTC.